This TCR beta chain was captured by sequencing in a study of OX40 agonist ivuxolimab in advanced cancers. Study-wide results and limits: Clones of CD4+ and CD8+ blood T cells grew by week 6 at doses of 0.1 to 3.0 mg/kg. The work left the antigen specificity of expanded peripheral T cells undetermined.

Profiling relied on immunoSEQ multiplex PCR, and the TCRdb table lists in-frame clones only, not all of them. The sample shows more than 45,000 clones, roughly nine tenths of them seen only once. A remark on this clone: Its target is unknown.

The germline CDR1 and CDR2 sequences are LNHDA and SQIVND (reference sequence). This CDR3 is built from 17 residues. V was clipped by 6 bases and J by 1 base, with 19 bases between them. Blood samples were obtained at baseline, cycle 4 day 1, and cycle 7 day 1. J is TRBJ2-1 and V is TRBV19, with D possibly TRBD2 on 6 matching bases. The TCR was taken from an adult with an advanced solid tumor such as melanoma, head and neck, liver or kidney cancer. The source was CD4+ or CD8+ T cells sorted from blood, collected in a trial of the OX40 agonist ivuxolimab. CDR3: CASSPRRAGWSYNEQFF. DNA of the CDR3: TGTGCCAGTAGCCCCCGGAGGGCCGGGTGGTCCTACAATGAGCAGTTCTTC.